The clone carrying this TCR beta chain was seen repeatedly, ten times or more. This sample was taken from a study of Graves' ophthalmopathy and Graves' hyperthyroidism. Study context: The study drew peripheral blood at initial diagnosis, before any treatment.

Trimming shortened V by 0 bases and J by 3 bases, and 11 bases separated the two germline ends. Germline V gives CDR1 ENHRY, CDR2 SYGVKD. This CDR3 region has 15 residues. The authors amplified TCR beta CDR3 regions from RNA transcripts. First-round RT-PCR used HTBI primers; second-round multiplex PCR followed. MiXCR was run by TCRdb on the multiplex PCR reads, yielding one entry per CDR3 protein. Among around 670,000 distinct CDR3 sequences, 40% were seen once, and the ten largest hold roughly 46%. The genes are TRBV10-3 and TRBJ1-2; tentatively, D is TRBD1 (5 bases). The TCR originated in an adult man with Graves' ophthalmopathy. Sequenced: peripheral blood. The CDR3 reads CAISESAGSYYGYTF. CDR3 DNA sequence: TGTGCCATCAGTGAGTCGGCAGGGTCCTACTATGGCTACACCTTC.